This T cell receptor beta chain originates from a study of T cell changes during pregnancy in multiple sclerosis. Some clones are missing from TCRdb's copy, which holds only in-frame ones; the method was immunoSEQ multiplex PCR. This table has over 65,000 clones, more than 80% appearing once. The V gene end was trimmed by 4 bases and the J gene end by 4 bases; junction bases not matched to a gene: 5. CDR3 length: 14 residues. Looked up from germline, CDR1 is SGHDT and CDR2 is YYEEEE. The rearrangement links TRBV5-6 to TRBJ2-3, with 8 bases fitting TRBD1. The sequence came from a female donor with multiple sclerosis, enrolled in a pregnancy study. Sequences were derived from peripheral blood, sampled in the second trimester of pregnancy. CDR3 residues: CASSLGQGPDTQYF. Here the CDR3 DNA reads TGTGCCAGCAGCCTCGGACAGGGTCCAGATACGCAGTATTTT.